This T cell receptor beta chain was observed in a study of blood T cell repertoires in COVID-19. From germline, CDR1 is SGHAT and CDR2 FQNNGV. The V end was cut by 5 bases, the J end by 5 bases, with 15 bases between. CDR3 size: 15 residues. In the original processing: From reference gene primer amplification, estimates of nucleated cell counts were derived. Assay used: immunoSEQ multiplex PCR; TCRdb lists only in-frame clones, some missing. The DNA gave D and trimming, while V, J and clone size come from that table. Of 210,000 or so clones in the sample, just over 90% were seen once. This clone showed up just once.

The sample consisted of peripheral blood. The chain has TRBV11-2 and TRBJ1-4, with D maybe TRBD1 (5 bases). The receptor comes from a man in his thirties or forties with acute or convalescent COVID-19. The CDR3 DNA reads as TGTGCCAGCAGCCAATCCGGGACTCAGAATGAAAAACTGTTTTTT. Translated: CASSQSGTQNEKLFF.